Listed here are 9 T cell receptor beta chains from one sample, sequenced in a study of T cell responses to AZD1222 COVID-19 vaccine. The method was immunoSEQ multiplex PCR; TCRdb's version includes in-frame clones alone and lacks a portion of them. Of about 120,000 clones listed, approximately 90% are singletons. The specimen comprised peripheral blood, sampled 28 days after the second AZD1222 dose. Receptors originate from an adult who received the AZD1222 COVID-19 vaccine.

This clone was seen once. The sample carries other DNA sequences with the same CDR3. This chain uses TRBV7-9 with TRBJ1-1; D unresolved. CDR3 length: 11 amino acids. Trimming stripped 3 bases from V and 3 bases from J, with 2 bases between. Germline CDR1 and CDR2: SEHNR and FQNEAQ (reference sequence). In DNA form, the CDR3 reads TGTGCCAGCAGCTTGGACACTGAAGCTTTCTTT. It yields the protein CASSLDTEAFF.

V gene TRBV30 combines with J gene TRBJ1-4; possible D gene TRBD1, 5 bases. The CDR3 length is 14 residues. Germline values: CDR1 GTSNPN, CDR2 SVGIG (reference sequence). V lost 3 bases, J lost 4 bases, and 12 bases lay in between. The CDR3 region is CAWSRVFSNEKLFF. The CDR3 DNA reads TGTGCCTGGAGCAGGGTTTTTAGTAATGAAAAACTGTTTTTT.

Only a few counts were recorded for this clone. V gene TRBV5-6 combines with J gene TRBJ1-1; no definite D call. CDR3 length: 15 residues. Germline-derived CDR1 and CDR2 are SGHDT and YYEEEE. V was clipped by 0 bases and J by 5 bases, with 14 bases between them. Here the CDR3 DNA reads TGTGCCAGCAGCTTGGCCGACCGAAAAAGTACTGAAGCTTTCTTT. It translates to CASSLADRKSTEAFF.

The gene calls are TRBV30 and TRBJ1-4; the D is unclear. Trimming pared 0 bases from V and 10 bases from J, leaving 15 bases between. The CDR3 spans 14 residues. The germline gives CDR1 GTSNPN, CDR2 SVGIG (reference sequence). The CDR3 sequence: CAWSVLSVPGKLFF. CDR3 DNA: TGTGCCTGGAGTGTACTAAGCGTTCCTGGAAAACTGTTTTTT.

Only one count was recorded for this clone. The V call is TRBV6-1, the J call TRBJ1-1, with a tentative D call TRBD1 (5 bases). CDR3 length: 14 amino acids. V was clipped by 1 base and J by 3 bases, with 9 bases between them. Looked up from germline, CDR1 is MNHNS and CDR2 is SASEGT. The CDR3 region is CASSEDTGYTEAFF. The CDR3 DNA reads as TGTGCCAGCAGTGAAGACACAGGATACACTGAAGCTTTCTTT.

V gene TRBV7-9 combines with J gene TRBJ1-4; tentatively, D is TRBD1 (5 bases). CDR1 is SEHNR and CDR2 is FQNEAQ in the germline V gene (reference sequence). CDR3 length: 16 amino acids. Trimming stripped 5 bases from V and 8 bases from J, with 21 bases between. The CDR3 DNA follows: TGTGCCAGCAGCCCGACGCCCCGGGGGTTGGGGGAAAAACTGTTTTTT. This translates into CASSPTPRGLGEKLFF.

The chain couples TRBV4-2 to TRBJ1-5, with D uncertain. The V gene's germline CDR1 is LGHNA and CDR2 YNFKEQ. This CDR3 has 16 amino acids. Trimming stripped 0 bases from V and 5 bases from J, with 14 bases between. CDR3 bases: TGTGCCAGCAGCCAAGATGTGGGGTGGAGGGATCAGCCCCAGCATTTT. This sequence encodes CASSQDVGWRDQPQHF.

The gene calls are TRBV29-1 and TRBJ1-5; D is undetermined. The CDR3 sequence is 12 residues long. CDR1 is SQVTM and CDR2 is ANQGSEA in the germline V gene. Trimming removed 4 bases from V and 6 bases from J, with 10 bases in between. CDR3 sequence (DNA): TGCAGCGTTGGGACGGCGGGTCAGCCCCAGCATTTT. Protein product: CSVGTAGQPQHF.

The count of this clone is one. The gene calls are TRBV19 and TRBJ2-5; 8 positions match TRBD2. J gave up 5 bases and V 6 bases, and 11 bases lay outside the gene matches. Per germline, CDR1 LNHDA and CDR2 SQIVND (reference sequence). CDR3 size: 15 residues. The CDR3 nucleotides are TGTGCCAGTAGCTCTACTATAGCGGGATTGGAGACCCAGTACTTC. Amino acid sequence: CASSSTIAGLETQYF.